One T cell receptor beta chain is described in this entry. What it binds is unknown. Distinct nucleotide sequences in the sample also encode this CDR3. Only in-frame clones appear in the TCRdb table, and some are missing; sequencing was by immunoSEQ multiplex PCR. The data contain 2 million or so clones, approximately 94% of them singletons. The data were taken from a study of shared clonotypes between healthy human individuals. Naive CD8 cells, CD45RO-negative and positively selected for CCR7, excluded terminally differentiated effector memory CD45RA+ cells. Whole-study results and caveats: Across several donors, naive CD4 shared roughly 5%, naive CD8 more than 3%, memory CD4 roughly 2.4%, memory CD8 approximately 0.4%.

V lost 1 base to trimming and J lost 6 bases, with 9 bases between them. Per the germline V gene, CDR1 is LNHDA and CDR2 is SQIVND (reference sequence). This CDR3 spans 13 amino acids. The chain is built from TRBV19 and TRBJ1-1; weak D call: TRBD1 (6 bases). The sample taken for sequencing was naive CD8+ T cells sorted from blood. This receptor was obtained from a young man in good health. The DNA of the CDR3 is TGTGCCAGTAGTATAGTTGGGGGCGCTGAAGCTTTCTTT. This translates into CASSIVGGAEAFF.